This T cell receptor (beta chain) appears in the sequencing data of a study of blood T cells in healthy people across ages. Study-wide results and limits: Compared with aged donors, long-lived donors showed fewer expanded clones, suggesting selection.

This CDR3 has 14 residues. The germline gives CDR1 MNHEY, CDR2 SVGAGI. Trimming left V 6 bases short and J 7 bases short, with 18 bases between. PCR was performed a second time for roughly 7 to 11 cycles using a sample-barcoded 5' primer and a J-beta primer mix. Every individual sample yielded 2.5 million or more paired-end reads (each containing CDR3). One entry per CDR3 protein, called by TCRdb with MiXCR from the 5' RACE reads. The sample lists hundreds of thousands of distinct CDR3 sequences, 45% to 70% occurring once. For this clonotype: Its antigen is unidentified.

The clonotype was recovered from a man aged 35-49 years in good health. Material for sequencing was blood. The V gene is TRBV6-5, the J gene TRBJ1-2; the D gene is possibly TRBD1 (6 bases). The DNA for the CDR3 is TGTGCCAGCAGCCAGGACGGGCCAGGGGCTGGCTACACCTTC. It is translated as CASSQDGPGAGYTF.